This TCR beta chain originates from a study of T-cell memory formation after mild COVID-19. Study overall: TCR clusters showed largely donor specificity.

This clonotype has more than one count but fewer than ten. Its cognate antigen is unknown. CDR3 size: 16 residues. The V end was cut by 2 bases, the J end by 0 bases, with 13 bases between. The germline CDR1 and CDR2 sequences are SGHVS and FNYEAQ. Findings and caveats of the study: Most CD4+ clones that shrank were in CM and EM, while CD8+ ones turned up in EMRA. Day 15 to 85 contracting clones showed balanced CD4/CD8; day 15 to 37 expanders favored CD4+. Specificity for SARS-CoV-2 was not confirmed among the second-wave clones peaking on day 37.

MiXCR was run by TCRdb on the 5' RACE reads, yielding one entry per CDR3 protein. The repertoire holds about 600,000 distinct CDR3 sequences, roughly a fifth seen once, with about 8.4% in the top ten. Sequences were obtained from PBMCs or a T cell subset sorted from them (not recorded which). The sequence was collected from an adult woman who had mild COVID-19 (a few samples of this study predate the infection). Cell type and time point are not known. The chain has TRBV7-6 and TRBJ1-1, with D unresolved. CDR3 residues: CASSLIADGVNTEAFF. The CDR3 coding sequence is TGTGCCAGCAGCTTAATTGCCGATGGGGTGAACACTGAAGCTTTCTTT.